Presented here are 13 T cell receptor beta chains from one specimen sequenced in a study of blood T cell repertoires in COVID-19. Using immunoSEQ multiplex PCR, the repertoire was profiled, and TCRdb retains in-frame clones only, with some absent. The sample includes roughly 34,000 clones, 80% to 90% seen only once; the top ten take about 23%. Sample: peripheral blood. The receptor source for this set is a woman over 75 with active or convalescent COVID-19.

The chain carries TRBV19 and TRBJ1-5; D is perhaps TRBD1 (5 bases). This CDR3 contains 15 residues. Trimming took 6 bases from V and 6 from J, leaving 18 bases between them. Germline CDR1 LNHDA, CDR2 SQIVND (reference sequence). DNA for the CDR3: TGTGCCAGTAGGTCCAGGGCGTCTCCAACTCAGCCCCAGCATTTT. Protein: CASRSRASPTQPQHF.

This chain joins TRBV19 and TRBJ1-3; D remains ambiguous. CDR3 length: 15 residues. Trimming left V 6 bases short and J 0 bases short, with 12 bases between. From germline, CDR1 is LNHDA and CDR2 SQIVND (reference sequence). In nucleotides, the CDR3 is TGTGCCAGTAGAGCGCCGGTGAGCTCTGGAAACACCATATATTTT. Its protein product is CASRAPVSSGNTIYF.

V usage is TRBV3-1 (or the pseudogene TRBV3-2) and J usage is TRBJ1-3; 9 positions agree with TRBD1. Germline V gives CDR1 LGHDT, CDR2 YNNKEL (reference sequence). The CDR3 runs 16 residues. The trim removed 3 bases at V and 4 bases at J, leaving 7 bases unmatched. The CDR3 is CASSQDRGLRGNTIYF. The CDR3, as DNA: TGTGCCAGCAGCCAGGACAGGGGTCTGAGAGGAAACACCATATATTTT.

J is TRBJ2-3 and V is TRBV2; TRBD2 is a possible D gene (5 bases). Looked up from germline, CDR1 is SNHLY and CDR2 is FYNNEI. The CDR3 length is 14 residues. V lost 2 bases to trimming and J lost 3 bases, with 9 bases between them. In nucleotides, the CDR3 is TGTGCCAGCAGTGAATGGACTCAGACAGATACGCAGTATTTT. Protein product: CASSEWTQTDTQYF.

V is TRBV27 and J is TRBJ1-2, with 7 bases fitting TRBD1. In germline, CDR1 is MNHEY, CDR2 SMNVEV (reference sequence). The CDR3 is 13 residues long. The J segment lost 7 bases and the V segment lost 4 bases, leaving 6 bases of the junction unmatched. The CDR3 loop reads CASSSTGHGGYTF. CDR3 DNA: TGTGCCAGCAGTTCGACAGGGCACGGTGGCTACACCTTC.

V and J are TRBV10-1 and TRBJ2-1; TRBD1 matches at 7 bases. Trimming at V came to 6 bases and at J to 8 bases, leaving 7 bases not matched to a gene. Germline-derived CDR1 and CDR2 are WNHNN and SYGVQD (reference sequence). CDR3 size: 13 residues. The CDR3 spells CASRGQFSDEQFF. DNA of the CDR3: TGCGCCAGCAGGGGACAGTTTAGCGATGAGCAGTTCTTC.

This clone was detected only a few times. The chain combines TRBV6-1 with TRBJ2-7, with 12 bases fitting TRBD1. CDR3 length: 16 amino acids. CDR1 MNHNS and CDR2 SASEGT come from the germline V gene. V lost 3 bases, J lost 6 bases, and 9 bases stayed unmatched. The CDR3 DNA is TGTGCCAGCAGTGATAGGTTTGGGACAGGGGGCGTCGAGCAGTACTTC. Protein sequence: CASSDRFGTGGVEQYF.

The chain combines TRBV3-1 (or the pseudogene TRBV3-2) with TRBJ1-6; 7 bases agree with TRBD1. Per germline, CDR1 LGHDT and CDR2 YNNKEL (reference sequence). Germline trimming cut 6 bases from V and 9 bases from J; bases unmatched to any gene: 5. The length of the CDR3 is 13 residues. CDR3 coding DNA: TGTGCCAGCAGTCAGACAGGGAGTTCACCCCTCCACTTT. This gives the protein CASSQTGSSPLHF.

The rearrangement uses TRBV5-1 and TRBJ1-2; D gene ambiguous. The CDR3 contains 17 residues. The V gene lost 1 base and the J gene lost 1 base, with 17 bases spanning the gap. CDR1 and CDR2 from the germline V gene are SGHRS and YFSETQ. The chain's CDR3 is CASSLKPIESNNYGYTF. As DNA, the CDR3 is TGCGCCAGCAGCTTGAAGCCGATAGAATCCAATAACTATGGCTACACCTTC.

The rearrangement links TRBV7-3 to TRBJ2-5, with unresolved D. The CDR3 extends over 17 amino acids. The germline V gene has CDR1 SGHTA and CDR2 FQGTGA. Trimming cost V 5 bases and J 5 bases, with 24 bases left between them. The CDR3 here is CASSPLPGLGLRETQYF. The DNA for the CDR3 is TGTGCCAGCAGCCCACTACCGGGTTTAGGATTGAGGGAGACCCAGTACTTC.

The CDR3 protein is CASSLLANSPLHF. The CDR3 DNA is TGTGCCAGCAGCCTATTGGCTAATTCACCCCTCCACTTT. The V gene is TRBV14, the J gene TRBJ1-6, with D hard to call. The V end was cut by 4 bases, the J end by 6 bases, with 7 bases between. Germline V gives CDR1 SGHDN, CDR2 FVKESK. There are 13 residues in the CDR3. Together with reference TRBV14 and TRBJ1-6, the CDR3 gives the full variable domain: EAGVTQFPSHSVIEKGQTVTLRCDPISGHDNLYWYRRVMGKEIKFLLHFVKESKQDESGMPNNRFLAERTGGTYSTLKVQPAELEDSGVYFCASSLLANSPLHFGNGTRLTVT.

This clone was seen just once. The chain has TRBV2 and TRBJ1-4, with 10 bases matching TRBD1. V trimming: 5 bases; J trimming: 6 bases; junction bases outside the gene matches: 3. The V gene's germline CDR1 is SNHLY and CDR2 FYNNEI. The CDR3 loop spans 14 amino acids. CDR3 protein: CASSRQGADEKLFF. The CDR3, as DNA: TGTGCCAGCAGTAGACAGGGGGCAGATGAAAAACTGTTTTTT.

The rearrangement joins TRBV3-1 (or the pseudogene TRBV3-2) to TRBJ2-3, with TRBD2 matching over 8 bases. Germline V gene lookup returns CDR1 LGHDT and CDR2 YNNKEL (reference sequence). With 4 bases clipped from V and 2 bases from J, the junction kept 8 bases outside the gene matches. There are 16 residues in the CDR3. In DNA form, the CDR3 reads TGTGCCAGCAGCCCTTTAGCGGGGATTTTCACAGATACGCAGTATTTT. Amino acids: CASSPLAGIFTDTQYF.